The 17 T cell receptor beta chains below all came from one sample that was sequenced in a study of PD-1 blockade in classical Hodgkin lymphoma (dated by TCRdb to the early 2020s). Library method: the immunoSEQ multiplex PCR assay. TCRdb took over this immuneACCESS table, retaining in-frame rearrangements with V and J assigned. Such tables are incomplete; in checked studies, under half of the missing clones stem from an unresolved V gene, and the remainder is unexplained. In all, the sample holds around 26,000 clones, and 65% to 90% of those were seen once. Around 20% of the sample lies in the top ten. According to the study, the label for this sample's time point signals: cycle 2 day 1 (C2D1) of nivolumab. Relapse after autologous stem cell transplantation had occurred in all trial patients, and cohorts A, B and C were distinguished by prior brentuximab vedotin exposure. This specimen was peripheral blood mononuclear cells (PBMCs), taken before the second cycle of nivolumab. The receptor source for this set is a human donor with classical Hodgkin lymphoma.

V gene TRBV21-1 combines with J gene TRBJ1-1. TRBV21-1 is a known pseudogene. This CDR3 contains 11 residues. The CDR3 nucleotides are TGTGCCAGCGCAAAGAACACTGAAGCTTTCTTT. Its protein is CASAKNTEAFF.

The CDR3 spells CASSFDREAGLAVNEQFF. CDR3 coding DNA: TGTGCCAGCAGCTTCGACAGGGAAGCAGGACTAGCGGTAAATGAGCAGTTCTTC. The chain combines TRBV11-2 with TRBJ2-1; the match to TRBD2 covers 10 bases. The CDR3 is 18 residues long. CDR1 and CDR2 from the germline V gene are SGHAT and FQNNGV. With 3 bases clipped from V and 7 bases from J, the junction kept 15 bases outside the gene matches.

V and J are TRBV19 and TRBJ2-1; TRBD2 matches 10 bases. Losses at the gene ends were 7 bases for V and 2 bases for J; bases not matched to a gene: 11. The CDR3 is made up of 17 amino acids. Germline V CDR1 and CDR2: LNHDA, SQIVND (reference sequence). The CDR3 region has the DNA TGTGCCAGTACCAAAAGCGGGGGGGGCTTACCCTACAATGAGCAGTTCTTC. It specifies CASTKSGGGLPYNEQFF.

The chain links TRBV9 to TRBJ1-6; D remains unclear. The CDR3 has 14 residues. The germline V gene encodes CDR1 SGDLS and CDR2 YYNGEE. V lost 0 bases, J lost 7 bases, and 8 bases lay in between. The CDR3 reads CASSVEVENSPLHF. CDR3 in DNA: TGTGCCAGCAGCGTAGAGGTTGAGAATTCACCCCTCCACTTT.

The V and J genes are TRBV27 and TRBJ2-3; D not certain. Trimming removed 1 base from V and 0 bases from J, with 14 bases in between. This CDR3 has 17 residues. CDR1 and CDR2 from the germline V gene are MNHEY and SMNVEV (reference sequence). In DNA, the CDR3 is TGTGCCAGCAGTTTATTAGCTACCTATGTGAGCACAGATACGCAGTATTTT. Its translation is CASSLLATYVSTDTQYF.

The chain employs TRBV28 and TRBJ1-1; D remains ambiguous. With 7 bases removed from V and 4 bases from J, the gap between germline ends came to 25 bases. Germline V CDR1 and CDR2: MDHEN, SYDVKM. The CDR3 has 17 amino acids. CDR3 amino acids: CASTYYGGRGIPTEAFF. The CDR3 DNA sequence: TGTGCCAGCACTTATTATGGCGGCAGAGGTATCCCCACTGAAGCTTTCTTT.

The chain is built from TRBV18 and TRBJ2-1, with 11 bases lining up with TRBD2. From germline, CDR1 is KGHSH and CDR2 LQKENI. V lost 3 bases to trimming and J lost 4 bases; unmatched junction nucleotides: 8. The length of the CDR3 is 17 residues. CDR3 bases: TGTGCCAGCTCACCCCGTCCCGGGACTAGCGGATACAATGAGCAGTTCTTC. This codes for CASSPRPGTSGYNEQFF.

This clone appeared a single time. The chain recombines TRBV5-5 with TRBJ2-7; no definite D call. V was cut by 4 bases and J by 5 bases, with 22 bases left in between. The CDR3 extends over 16 amino acids. Per the germline V gene, CDR1 is SGHKS and CDR2 is YYEKEE (reference sequence). CDR3 protein: CASSRTGRGRLNEQYF. CDR3 nucleotide sequence: TGTGCCAGCAGCAGGACGGGCCGAGGTCGGTTGAACGAGCAGTACTTC. Complete variable domain (other parts from reference TRBV5-5 and TRBJ2-7): DAGVTQSPTHLIKTRGQQVTLRCSPISGHKSVSWYQQVLGQGPQFIFQYYEKEERGRGNFPDRFSARQFPNYSSELNVNALLLGDSALYLCASSRTGRGRLNEQYFGPGTRLTVT.

The CDR3, as DNA: TGTGCCAGCAGTGAAGCGCGCGGGGGTGCCACAGATACGCAGTATTTT. Its protein product is CASSEARGGATDTQYF. The chain combines TRBV2 with TRBJ2-3, with 7 bases that match TRBD2. V lost 0 bases, J lost 2 bases, and 5 bases stayed unmatched. The CDR3 extends over 16 amino acids. The germline V gene encodes CDR1 SNHLY and CDR2 FYNNEI.

The V gene is TRBV5-3, the J gene TRBJ2-5; either TRBD1 or TRBD2 may fit D (6 bases each). Judging by the DNA end, TRBJ2-7 fits better; the J call may be wrong. TRBV5-3 carries the ORF label, with uncertain function. The CDR3 is 17 amino acids. CDR3 in amino acids: CARSLLSSGAHVYEQYF. In DNA form, the CDR3 reads TGTGCCAGAAGCTTGCTGTCTTCGGGGGCTCATGTCTACGAGCAGTACTTC.

This clone showed up just once. The genes are TRBV6-1 and TRBJ1-1; 10 bases are shared with TRBD1. Germline loops: CDR1 MNHNS, CDR2 SASEGT. This CDR3 has 17 residues. V lost 2 bases, J lost 0 bases, and 6 bases stayed unmatched. CDR3 region: CASSEFRDRGLNTEAFF. As DNA, the CDR3 is TGTGCCAGCAGTGAATTTAGGGACAGGGGATTGAACACTGAAGCTTTCTTT.

This clone was seen just once. The chain has TRBV9 and TRBJ1-6; no firm D call. Deletions cut 0 bases from V and 8 bases from J, with 12 bases between. The CDR3 has 15 residues. Germline assignment: CDR1 SGDLS and CDR2 YYNGEE. CDR3 residues: CASSVGGLWDSPLHF. The CDR3 nucleotides read TGTGCCAGCAGCGTAGGCGGATTGTGGGATTCACCCCTCCACTTT.

DNA for the CDR3: TGTGCCAGCAGTCCGCCGGGGATTAATGAGCAGTTCTTC. Translated: CASSPPGINEQFF. J is TRBJ2-1 and V is TRBV28; maybe TRBD2 (5 bases). This CDR3 region has 13 residues. Germline V gene lookup returns CDR1 MDHEN and CDR2 SYDVKM. V gave up 5 bases and J gave up 7 bases, with 12 bases separating them.

The chain recombines TRBV5-1 with TRBJ2-2, with 10 bases matching TRBD2. The CDR3 length is 17 residues. Germline values: CDR1 SGHRS, CDR2 YFSETQ. V lost 2 bases and J lost 1; bases outside the gene matches: 5. For the CDR3, the DNA is TGCGCCAGCAGCTTCCCTCTAGCGGGAGTGAACACCGGGGAGCTGTTTTTT. Encoded protein: CASSFPLAGVNTGELFF.

The chain has TRBV27 and TRBJ2-7; 11 bases line up with TRBD2. The CDR3 contains 16 residues. Looked up from germline, CDR1 is MNHEY and CDR2 is SMNVEV (reference sequence). V shed 5 bases and J 1 base; nucleotides not matched to a gene: 7. The CDR3 nucleotides read TGTGCCAGCAGTCCGCTGACTAGCGGGATATCCTACGAGCAGTACTTC. Its protein is CASSPLTSGISYEQYF.

The count of this clone is one. The chain has TRBV7-9 and TRBJ2-1; D is uncertain. V lost 1 base and J 8 bases, leaving 24 bases between the germline ends. Germline V CDR1 and CDR2: SEHNR, FQNEAQ (reference sequence). The CDR3 has 18 amino acids. CDR3 loop: CASSLGTSRRVPLHEQFF. CDR3 coding DNA: TGTGCCAGCAGCTTAGGGACGTCGCGGAGAGTTCCCCTCCATGAGCAGTTCTTC.

The chain combines TRBV18 with TRBJ2-7, with TRBD2 identical over 7 bases. V trimming: 3 bases; J trimming: 4 bases; junction bases outside the gene matches: 18. The CDR3 sequence is 18 residues long. Germline CDR1 KGHSH, CDR2 LQKENI. The CDR3 loop reads CASSPLPVTSARPYEQYF. CDR3 bases: TGTGCCAGCTCACCCCTCCCCGTTACTAGCGCCCGGCCGTACGAGCAGTACTTC. The full variable domain, rest sourced from reference TRBV18 and TRBJ2-7, is NAGVMQNPRHLVRRRGQEARLRCSPMKGHSHVYWYRQLPEEGLKFMVYLQKENIIDESGMPKERFSAEFPKEGPSILRIQQVVRGDSAAYFCASSPLPVTSARPYEQYFGPGTRLTVT.